The next 5 T cell receptor beta chains were all read from a single sample in a study of shared clonotypes between healthy human individuals. Only CD45RO-negative cells positively selected for CCR7 counted as naive CD8 cells, so terminally differentiated effector memory CD45RA+ cells were excluded. Sequencing used immunoSEQ multiplex PCR; TCRdb keeps in-frame clones, though not all of them. The table records roughly 2,000,000 clones, about 95% of them present only once. Sequencing input: naive CD8+ T cells sorted from blood. The receptors were sampled from a man between 18 and 29 years old in good health.

This chain connects TRBV7-9 to TRBJ2-7; tentatively, D is TRBD2 (6 bases). In germline, CDR1 is SEHNR, CDR2 FQNEAQ (reference sequence). Trimming cost V 5 bases and J 7 bases, with 18 bases left between them. This CDR3 contains 14 residues. In DNA, the CDR3 is TGTGCCAGCAGCCCGACTAGTTCCGATGATGAGCAGTACTTC. It specifies CASSPTSSDDEQYF.

The rearrangement links TRBV27 to TRBJ2-1, with TRBD2 identical over 7 bases. V shed 1 base and J 6 bases; nucleotides not matched to a gene: 6. CDR1 is MNHEY, CDR2 SMNVEV, per germline (reference sequence). CDR3 size: 15 residues. The CDR3 DNA follows: TGTGCCAGCAGTTTATATCGGGAGGATACCAATGAGCAGTTCTTC. It yields the protein CASSLYREDTNEQFF.

The chain joins TRBV6-5 to TRBJ2-2; D is possibly TRBD2 (6 bases). This CDR3 spans 15 amino acids. Trimming took off 6 bases at V and 2 bases at J, with 13 bases between the two ends. Germline V gene sequence: CDR1 MNHEY, CDR2 SVGAGI. The CDR3 sequence: CASRVADYNTGELFF. As DNA, the CDR3 is TGTGCCAGCAGAGTTGCGGACTACAACACCGGGGAGCTGTTTTTT.

The rearrangement joins TRBV4-1 to TRBJ2-3, with 10 bases identical to TRBD2. There are 16 residues in the CDR3. Germline CDR1 and CDR2: MGHRA and YSYEKL. Losses at the gene ends were 4 bases for V and 3 bases for J; bases not matched to a gene: 7. CDR3 nucleotides: TGCGCCAGCAGCCCGACAGCGGGGGGGCTAACAGATACGCAGTATTTT. Protein product: CASSPTAGGLTDTQYF.

The chain has TRBV4-1 and TRBJ1-5, with TRBD1 matching over 10 bases. Germline values: CDR1 MGHRA, CDR2 YSYEKL. V lost 2 bases, J lost 2 bases, and 9 bases stayed unmatched. CDR3 length: 18 amino acids. The CDR3 reads CASSQQGTGVGGNQPQHF. In nucleotides, the CDR3 is TGCGCCAGCAGCCAACAGGGGACAGGGGTTGGGGGCAATCAGCCCCAGCATTTT.